The source of this T cell receptor beta chain is a study of T cell repertoires in cytomegalovirus infection. Study-wide findings and caveats: What dominated the ex vivo response were HLA-C-restricted CMV-specific TCR beta clonotypes. Based on cumulative public TCR beta family frequency, carriers of CMV plus the relevant HLA were identified.

From the reads, TCRdb called clonotypes with MiXCR, one entry per CDR3 protein. This sample has around 740,000 distinct CDR3 sequences; 35% occur once, and the top ten carry roughly 2.8%. The germline CDR1 and CDR2 sequences are DFQATT and SNEGSKA (reference sequence). This CDR3 is 14 amino acids long. V dropped 3 bases and J dropped 7 bases, with 13 bases sitting between them. There are a few counts of this clonotype. Antigen unknown. V is TRBV20-1 and J is TRBJ1-6; D is ambiguous. Source material: PBMCs. The clonotype was recovered from a human donor in good health (CMV status not recorded). Some clones in this sample may be carry-over from other donors' samples. The CDR3 reads CSARGRNINSPLHF. CDR3 DNA sequence: TGCAGTGCTAGGGGGAGGAATATAAATTCACCCCTCCACTTT.